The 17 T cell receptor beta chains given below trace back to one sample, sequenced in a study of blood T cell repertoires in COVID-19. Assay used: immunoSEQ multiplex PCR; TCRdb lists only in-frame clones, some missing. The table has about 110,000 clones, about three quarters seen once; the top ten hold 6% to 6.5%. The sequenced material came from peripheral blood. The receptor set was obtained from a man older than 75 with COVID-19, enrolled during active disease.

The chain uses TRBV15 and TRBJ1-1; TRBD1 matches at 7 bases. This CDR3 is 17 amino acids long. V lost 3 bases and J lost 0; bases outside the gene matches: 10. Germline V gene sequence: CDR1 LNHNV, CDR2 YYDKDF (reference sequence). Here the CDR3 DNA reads TGTGCCACCAGCAGGACGACAGGGATTATCATGAACACTGAAGCTTTCTTT. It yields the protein CATSRTTGIIMNTEAFF.

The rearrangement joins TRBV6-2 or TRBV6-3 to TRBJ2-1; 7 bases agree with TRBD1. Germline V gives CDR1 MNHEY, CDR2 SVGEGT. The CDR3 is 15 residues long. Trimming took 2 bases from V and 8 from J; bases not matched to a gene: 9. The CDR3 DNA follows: TGTGCCAGCAGTTACCCCCGACAGGGTATTTATGAGCAGTTCTTC. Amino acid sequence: CASSYPRQGIYEQFF.

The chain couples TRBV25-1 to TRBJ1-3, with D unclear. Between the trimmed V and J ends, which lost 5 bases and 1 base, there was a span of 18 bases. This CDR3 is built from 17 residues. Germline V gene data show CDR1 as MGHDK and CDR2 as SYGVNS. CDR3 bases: TGTGCCAGCAGTCCCGGTTCGTCTGAGAGTTCTGGAAACACCATATATTTT. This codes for CASSPGSSESSGNTIYF. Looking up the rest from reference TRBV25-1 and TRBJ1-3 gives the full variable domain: EADIYQTPRYLVIGTGKKITLECSQTMGHDKMYWYQQDPGMELHLIHYSYGVNSTEKGDLSSESTVSRIRTEHFPLTLESARPSHTSQYLCASSPGSSESSGNTIYFGEGSWLTVV.

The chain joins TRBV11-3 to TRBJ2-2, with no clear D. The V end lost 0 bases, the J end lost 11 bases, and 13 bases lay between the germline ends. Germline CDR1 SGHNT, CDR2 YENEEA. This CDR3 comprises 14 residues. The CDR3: CASSLDGQTRELFF. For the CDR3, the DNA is TGTGCCAGCAGCTTAGATGGGCAGACCCGCGAGCTGTTTTTT.

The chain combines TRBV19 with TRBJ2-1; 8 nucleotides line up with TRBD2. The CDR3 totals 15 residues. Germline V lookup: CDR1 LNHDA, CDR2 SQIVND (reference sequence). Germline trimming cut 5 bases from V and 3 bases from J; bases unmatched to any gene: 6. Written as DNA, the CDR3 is TGTGCCAGTAGTCCCGGACTAGCCGGCTACAATGAGCAGTTCTTC. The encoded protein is CASSPGLAGYNEQFF. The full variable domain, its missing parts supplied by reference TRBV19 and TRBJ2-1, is DGGITQSPKYLFRKEGQNVTLSCEQNLNHDAMYWYRQDPGQGLRLIYYSQIVNDFQKGDIAEGYSVSREKKESFPLTVTSAQKNPTAFYLCASSPGLAGYNEQFFGPGTRLTVL.

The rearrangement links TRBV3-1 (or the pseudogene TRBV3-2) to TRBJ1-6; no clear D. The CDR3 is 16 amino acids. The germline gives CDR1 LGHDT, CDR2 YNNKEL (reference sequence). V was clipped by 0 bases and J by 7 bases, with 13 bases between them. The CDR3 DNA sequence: TGTGCCAGCAGCCAAGATTGGGGAGGGATGAATTCACCCCTCCACTTT. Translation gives CASSQDWGGMNSPLHF.

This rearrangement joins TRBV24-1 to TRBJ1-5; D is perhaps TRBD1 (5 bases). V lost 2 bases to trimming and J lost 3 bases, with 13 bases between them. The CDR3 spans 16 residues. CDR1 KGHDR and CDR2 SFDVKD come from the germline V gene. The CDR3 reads CATSDSGRGANQPQHF. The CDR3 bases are TGTGCCACCAGTGATTCTGGGAGGGGCGCCAATCAGCCCCAGCATTTT.

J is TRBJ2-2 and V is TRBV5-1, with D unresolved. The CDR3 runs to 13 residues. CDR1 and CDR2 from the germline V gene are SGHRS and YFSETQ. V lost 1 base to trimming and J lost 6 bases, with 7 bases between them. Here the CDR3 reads CASSLQESGELFF. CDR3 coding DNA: TGCGCCAGCAGCTTGCAGGAATCCGGGGAGCTGTTTTTT. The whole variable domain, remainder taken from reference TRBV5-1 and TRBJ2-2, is KAGVTQTPRYLIKTRGQQVTLSCSPISGHRSVSWYQQTPGQGLQFLFEYFSETQRNKGNFPGRFSGRQFSNSRSEMNVSTLELGDSALYLCASSLQESGELFFGEGSRLTVL.

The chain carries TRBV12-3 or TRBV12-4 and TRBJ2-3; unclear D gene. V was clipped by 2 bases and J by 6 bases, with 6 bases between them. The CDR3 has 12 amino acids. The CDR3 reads CASSLFGDTQYF. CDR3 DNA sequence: TGTGCCAGCAGTTTATTCGGGGATACGCAGTATTTT.

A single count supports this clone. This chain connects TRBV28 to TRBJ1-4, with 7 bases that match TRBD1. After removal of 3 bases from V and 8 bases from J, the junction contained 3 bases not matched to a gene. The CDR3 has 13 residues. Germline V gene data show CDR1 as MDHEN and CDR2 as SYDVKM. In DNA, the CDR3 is TGTGCCAGCAGTTTGGGACAGTTAGAAAAACTGTTTTTT. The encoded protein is CASSLGQLEKLFF.

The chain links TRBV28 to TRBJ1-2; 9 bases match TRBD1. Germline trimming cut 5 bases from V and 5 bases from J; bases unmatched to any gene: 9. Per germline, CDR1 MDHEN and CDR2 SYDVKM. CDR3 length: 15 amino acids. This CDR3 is CASSPAGTGHYGYTF. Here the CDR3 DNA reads TGTGCCAGCAGTCCCGCCGGGACAGGGCATTATGGCTACACCTTC.

The CDR3 loop is CASSQEWTESNTEAFF. The CDR3 DNA is TGTGCCAGCAGCCAAGAGTGGACAGAGTCGAACACTGAAGCTTTCTTT. This chain joins TRBV3-1 (or the pseudogene TRBV3-2) and TRBJ1-1; possible D gene TRBD1, 6 bases. The CDR3 sequence is 16 residues long. The V gene lost 0 bases and the J gene lost 1 base, with 12 bases spanning the gap. Germline V gene data show CDR1 as LGHDT and CDR2 as YNNKEL (reference sequence).

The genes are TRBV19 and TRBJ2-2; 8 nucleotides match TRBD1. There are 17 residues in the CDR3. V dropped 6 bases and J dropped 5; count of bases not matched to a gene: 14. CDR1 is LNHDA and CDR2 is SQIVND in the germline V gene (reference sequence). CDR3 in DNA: TGTGCCAGTAGGGCCCTTCTGACAGGGGCGGGAACCGGGGAGCTGTTTTTT. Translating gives CASRALLTGAGTGELFF. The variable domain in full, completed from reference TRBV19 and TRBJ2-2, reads DGGITQSPKYLFRKEGQNVTLSCEQNLNHDAMYWYRQDPGQGLRLIYYSQIVNDFQKGDIAEGYSVSREKKESFPLTVTSAQKNPTAFYLCASRALLTGAGTGELFFGEGSRLTVL.

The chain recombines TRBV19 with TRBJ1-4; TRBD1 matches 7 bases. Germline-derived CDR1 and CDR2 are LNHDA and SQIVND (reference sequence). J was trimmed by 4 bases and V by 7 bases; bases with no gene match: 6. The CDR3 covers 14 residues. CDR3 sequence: CASKQGQINEKLFF. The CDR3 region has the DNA TGTGCCAGTAAGCAGGGACAGATTAATGAAAAACTGTTTTTT.

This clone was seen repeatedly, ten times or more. Here the CDR3 DNA reads TGTGCCAGCAGTTTAACAGGGGGCACTGAAGCTTTCTTT. Translating gives CASSLTGGTEAFF. The chain recombines TRBV28 with TRBJ1-1; TRBD1 matches at 8 bases. Trimming removed 2 bases from V and 4 bases from J; junction bases left unmatched: 0. The CDR3 is made up of 13 amino acids. From germline, CDR1 is MDHEN and CDR2 SYDVKM.

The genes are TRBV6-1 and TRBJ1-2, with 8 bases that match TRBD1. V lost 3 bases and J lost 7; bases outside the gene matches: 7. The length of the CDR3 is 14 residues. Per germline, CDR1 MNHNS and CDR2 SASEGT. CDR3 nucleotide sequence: TGTGCCAGCAGTGAGGACAGGGTCGGAGGTGGCTACACCTTC. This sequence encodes CASSEDRVGGGYTF.

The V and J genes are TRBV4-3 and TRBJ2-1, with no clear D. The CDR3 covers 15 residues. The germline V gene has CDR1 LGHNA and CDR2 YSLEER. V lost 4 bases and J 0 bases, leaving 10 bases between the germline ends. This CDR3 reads CASSPDSYSYNEQFF. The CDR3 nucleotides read TGCGCCAGCAGCCCCGACTCATACTCCTACAATGAGCAGTTCTTC.